What follows describes a single TCR beta chain. This clonotype came up many times. Nothing much larger sits one base from this clone, and base qualities are not available. The CDR3, cysteine through phenylalanine, is 15 amino acids long. Just the 45-base CDR3 DNA is kept, in frame starting at base 1. V trim: 4 bases; J trim: 0 bases; unmatched bases: 6. CDR1 and CDR2 were assigned from the germline V gene as SGHAT and FQNNGV. TCR cDNA was synthesized by 5'RACE template switching, through which a universal primer site and unique molecular identifiers were introduced. Priming of cDNA synthesis was performed from both the TCR alpha and TCR beta constant segments. Two PCR steps were used to amplify libraries, with sample barcodes and sequencing adapters being added in the second step. Sequencing of libraries was done on Illumina HiSeq 2500 (2x100 bp) or NovaSeq (2x150 bp). Processing in the source paper ran as follows. MIGEC handled demultiplexing of reads and collapsing into UMI consensus sequences, while MiXCR performed V(D)J alignment. Using edgeR on replicate PBMC samples, clonotypes were called vaccine-responding if FDR was below 0.01 and the log2 fold change was above 5 up to day 15. Each bulk clonotype was labeled CD4 or CD8 based on which sequenced repertoire, CD4 or CD8, contained the clonotype at higher abundance. To estimate how each clone was distributed across memory phenotypes, clonotype frequencies in memory subsets were weighted by FACS-sorted cell numbers. In-frame beta chains were kept once TCRdb had trimmed the public reads at Q25 with fastp and called clones with MiXCR. Rows matching on CDR3 protein sequence are summarized as one entry with the most common DNA and genes. In this record, the V and J calls reflect TCRdb's handling and not the investigators' own analysis. The sample table shows some 27,000 distinct CDR3 sequences, and around 5.8% are seen once. Roughly 25% of the sample lies in the top ten.

The sample belongs to a study of T cells after yellow fever vaccination (dated 2019 in TCRdb). Study-wide context: Using CD3, CD45RA, CCR7 and CD95 staining, memory subsets (EM, EMRA, CM and Tscm) were sorted on a BD FACS Aria III. The SMART-Seq v4 Ultra Low Input RNA kit was used to prepare libraries from fractions with low cell numbers. Two healthy male donors, one aged 18 to 29 and one aged 30 to 40 years, made up the cohort. Bulk PBMC replicates and cell subsets were isolated from blood drawn at multiple timepoints before and after both primary and secondary immunization. Memory subsets were sorted on days 0, 15 and 45 and at 18 months after primary vaccination, and on days 0, 15 and 45 after the 30-year booster. To follow T-cell clones before and after primary and booster YFV17D yellow fever vaccination, bulk TCR alpha and beta repertoires were sequenced over time. Points the paper makes about the study in general: Because only two donors were included in the study, the extent to which the findings can be generalized is limited. Compared with the primary T-cell response, the secondary T-cell response was weaker but faster, peaking on day 5 rather than day 15. After the booster, most of the clones that had expanded following primary vaccination were detected again (almost 98% of CD4 and 88% of CD8), which suggests that memory was broadly maintained. A small fraction of clonotypes showed up in both the CD4 and CD8 compartments, probably as a result of convergent recombination. Computational filtering was required because FACS-sorted repertoires could contain abundant contaminating clonotypes from the bulk population. On day 0, almost all vaccine-responding clonotypes were found to be below detection in the sorted memory subsets.

Explained via the paper, the treatment or condition label denotes: live attenuated yellow fever vaccine strain. A standard Ficoll-Paque protocol was used to isolate PBMCs from peripheral blood. The RNeasy Micro Kit was used to extract RNA from sorted memory subsets. The material sequenced was PBMCs, either bulk or a sorted T-cell subset (CD4+, CD8+, memory, or dextramer-sorted; not recorded which), taken on the day of the yellow fever booster vaccination. The clonotype originates from a man between 25 and 39 years old who received the YFV17D yellow fever vaccine. The sequence joins TRBV11-2 to TRBJ2-7; the central 7 bases match TRBD1. The sequenced DNA is TGTGCCAGCAGCTCACAGGGGACGGGCTCCTACGAGCAGTACTTC. It codes for CASSSQGTGSYEQYF.